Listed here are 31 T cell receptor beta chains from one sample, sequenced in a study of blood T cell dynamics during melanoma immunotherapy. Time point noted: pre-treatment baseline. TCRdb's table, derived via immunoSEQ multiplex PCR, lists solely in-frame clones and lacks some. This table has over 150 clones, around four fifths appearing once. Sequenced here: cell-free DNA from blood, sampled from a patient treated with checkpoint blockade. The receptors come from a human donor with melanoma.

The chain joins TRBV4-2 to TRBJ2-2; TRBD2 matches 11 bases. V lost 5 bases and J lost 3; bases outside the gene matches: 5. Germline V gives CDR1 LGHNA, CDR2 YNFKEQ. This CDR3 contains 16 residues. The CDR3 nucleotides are TGTGCCAGCAGCGGTGTAGCGGGGGGGGACACCGGGGAGCTGTTTTTT. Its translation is CASSGVAGGDTGELFF.

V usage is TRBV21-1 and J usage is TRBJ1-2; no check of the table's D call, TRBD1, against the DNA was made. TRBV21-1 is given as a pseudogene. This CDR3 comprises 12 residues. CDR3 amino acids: CASSPGPVGYTF. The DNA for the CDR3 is TGTGCCAGCAGCCCTGGGCCAGTAGGTTACACCTTC.

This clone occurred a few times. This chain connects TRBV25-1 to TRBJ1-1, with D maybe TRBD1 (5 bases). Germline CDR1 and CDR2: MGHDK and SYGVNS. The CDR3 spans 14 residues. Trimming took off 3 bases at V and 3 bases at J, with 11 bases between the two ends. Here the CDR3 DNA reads TGTGCCAGCAGTGACGGGGGGAAGGACACTGAAGCTTTCTTT. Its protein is CASSDGGKDTEAFF.

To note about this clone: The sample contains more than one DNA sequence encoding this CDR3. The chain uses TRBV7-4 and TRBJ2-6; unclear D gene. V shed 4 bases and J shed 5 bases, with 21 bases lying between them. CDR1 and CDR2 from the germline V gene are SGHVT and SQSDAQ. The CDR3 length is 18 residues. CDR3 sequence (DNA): TGTGCCAGCAGCTGTACCAGTAGCTCACAAAGTCGGGCCAACGTCCTGACTTTC. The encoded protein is CASSCTSSSQSRANVLTF.

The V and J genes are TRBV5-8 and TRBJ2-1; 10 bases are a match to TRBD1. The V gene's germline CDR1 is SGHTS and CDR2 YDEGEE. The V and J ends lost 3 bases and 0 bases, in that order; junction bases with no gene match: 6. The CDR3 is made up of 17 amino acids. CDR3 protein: CASSWDRGPGSYNEQFF. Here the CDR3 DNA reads TGTGCCAGCAGCTGGGACAGGGGACCCGGCTCCTACAATGAGCAGTTCTTC.

The CDR3 sequence is CASSQPGTGGNMNTEAFF. The CDR3 region has the DNA TGTGCCAGCAGCCAACCCGGGACAGGTGGGAACATGAACACTGAAGCTTTCTTT. V is TRBV14 and J is TRBJ1-1, with TRBD1 matching over 8 bases. With V trimmed by 2 bases and J by 0 bases, 11 bases remained unmatched. CDR3 length equals 18 residues. Looked up from germline, CDR1 is SGHDN and CDR2 is FVKESK.

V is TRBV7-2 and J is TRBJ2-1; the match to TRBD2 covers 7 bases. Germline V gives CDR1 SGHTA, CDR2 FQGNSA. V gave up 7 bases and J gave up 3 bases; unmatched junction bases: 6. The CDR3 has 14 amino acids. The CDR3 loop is CASTPAGYYNEQFF. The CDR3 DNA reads TGTGCCAGCACCCCAGCGGGGTACTACAATGAGCAGTTCTTC.

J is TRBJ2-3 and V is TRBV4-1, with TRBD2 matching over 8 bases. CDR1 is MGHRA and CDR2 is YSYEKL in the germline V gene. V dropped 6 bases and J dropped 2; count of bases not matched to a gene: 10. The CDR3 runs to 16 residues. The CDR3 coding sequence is TGCGCCAGCAGAGGCGGCGAACTAGCGGACACAGATACGCAGTATTTT. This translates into CASRGGELADTDTQYF.

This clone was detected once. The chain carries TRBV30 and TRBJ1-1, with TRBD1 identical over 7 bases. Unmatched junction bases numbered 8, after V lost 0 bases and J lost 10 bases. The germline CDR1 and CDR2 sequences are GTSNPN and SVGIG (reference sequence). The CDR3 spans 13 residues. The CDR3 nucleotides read TGTGCCTGGAGTGTCCGCGACAGGGATTTAGCTTTCTTT. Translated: CAWSVRDRDLAFF.

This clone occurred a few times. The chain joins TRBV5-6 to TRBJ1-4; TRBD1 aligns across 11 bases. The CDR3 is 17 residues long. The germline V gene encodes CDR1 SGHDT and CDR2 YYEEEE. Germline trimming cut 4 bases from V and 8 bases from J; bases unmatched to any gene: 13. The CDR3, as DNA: TGTGCCAGCAGCCGTCGGACAGGGGGCTTCGACGGGGAAAAACTGTTTTTT. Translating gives CASSRRTGGFDGEKLFF. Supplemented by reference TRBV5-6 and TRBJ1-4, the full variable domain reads DAGVTQSPTHLIKTRGQQVTLRCSPKSGHDTVSWYQQALGQGPQFIFQYYEEEERQRGNFPDRFSGHQFPNYSSELNVNALLLGDSALYLCASSRRTGGFDGEKLFFGSGTQLSVL.

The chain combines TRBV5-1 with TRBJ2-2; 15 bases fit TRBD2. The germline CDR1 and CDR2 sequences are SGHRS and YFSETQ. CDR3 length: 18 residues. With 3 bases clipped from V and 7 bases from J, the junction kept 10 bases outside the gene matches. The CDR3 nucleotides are TGCGCCAGCAGCTCCGGACTAGCGGGGGGGCCTTTAGGCGGGGAGCTGTTTTTT. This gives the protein CASSSGLAGGPLGGELFF.

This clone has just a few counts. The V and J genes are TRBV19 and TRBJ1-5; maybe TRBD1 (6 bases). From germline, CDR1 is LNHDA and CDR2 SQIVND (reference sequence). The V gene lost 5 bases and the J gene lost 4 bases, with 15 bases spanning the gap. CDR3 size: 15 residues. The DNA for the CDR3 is TGTGCCAGTAGTGCGGGCAGGGGCATTAATCAGCCCCAGCATTTT. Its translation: CASSAGRGINQPQHF.

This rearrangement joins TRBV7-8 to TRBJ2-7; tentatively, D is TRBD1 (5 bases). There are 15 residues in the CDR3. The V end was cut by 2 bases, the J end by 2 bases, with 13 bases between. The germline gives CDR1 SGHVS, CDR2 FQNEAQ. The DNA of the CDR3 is TGTGCCAGCAGCTTAAGAATGAGACAGCCCTACGAGCAGTACTTC. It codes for CASSLRMRQPYEQYF.

As DNA, the CDR3 is TGTGCCAGCAGTTATGATGGGAGTTCACCCCTCCACTTT. Its protein is CASSYDGSSPLHF. The chain joins TRBV6-5 to TRBJ1-6; no clear D gene. Germline V lookup: CDR1 MNHEY, CDR2 SVGAGI. V lost 3 bases, J lost 9 bases, and 9 bases lay in between. The CDR3 length is 13 residues.

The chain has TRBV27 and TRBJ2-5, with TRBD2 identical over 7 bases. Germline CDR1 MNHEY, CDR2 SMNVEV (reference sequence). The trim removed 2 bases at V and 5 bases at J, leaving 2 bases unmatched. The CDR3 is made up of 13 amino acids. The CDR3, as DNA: TGTGCCAGCAGTTTACGGGGGGATGAGACCCAGTACTTC. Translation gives CASSLRGDETQYF.

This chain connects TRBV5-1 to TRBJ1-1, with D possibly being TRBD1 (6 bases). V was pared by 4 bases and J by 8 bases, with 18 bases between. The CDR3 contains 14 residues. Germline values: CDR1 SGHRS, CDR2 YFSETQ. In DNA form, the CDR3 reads TGCGCCAGCAGCCCACTGGGGGGGGGCAGGGAAGCTTTCTTT. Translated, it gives CASSPLGGGREAFF. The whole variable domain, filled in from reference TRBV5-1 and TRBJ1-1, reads KAGVTQTPRYLIKTRGQQVTLSCSPISGHRSVSWYQQTPGQGLQFLFEYFSETQRNKGNFPGRFSGRQFSNSRSEMNVSTLELGDSALYLCASSPLGGGREAFFGQGTRLTVV.

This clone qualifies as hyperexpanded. The CDR3, as DNA: TGTGCCAGATCTGGGGAGGGACTCTATGGCTACACCTTC. Encoded protein: CARSGEGLYGYTF. The chain carries TRBV2 and TRBJ1-2; weak D call: TRBD1 (5 bases). The CDR3 is 13 residues long. CDR1 SNHLY and CDR2 FYNNEI come from the germline V gene. Trimming left V 9 bases short and J 4 bases short, with 15 bases between.

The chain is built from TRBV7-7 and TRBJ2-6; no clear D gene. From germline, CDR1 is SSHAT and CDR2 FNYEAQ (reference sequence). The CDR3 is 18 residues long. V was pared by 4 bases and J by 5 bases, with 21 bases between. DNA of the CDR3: TGTGCCAGCAGCTCAACACGTATGCCACAAAGTCGGGCCAACGTCCTGACTTTC. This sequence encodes CASSSTRMPQSRANVLTF.

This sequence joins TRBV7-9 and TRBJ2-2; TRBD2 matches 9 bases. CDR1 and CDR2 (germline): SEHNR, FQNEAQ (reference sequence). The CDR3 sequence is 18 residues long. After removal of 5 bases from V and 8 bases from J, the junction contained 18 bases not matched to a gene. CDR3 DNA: TGTGCCAGCAGCCCCGGCGGGGCTAGCGGGGATAATTTAGGGGAGCTGTTTTTT. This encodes CASSPGGASGDNLGELFF.

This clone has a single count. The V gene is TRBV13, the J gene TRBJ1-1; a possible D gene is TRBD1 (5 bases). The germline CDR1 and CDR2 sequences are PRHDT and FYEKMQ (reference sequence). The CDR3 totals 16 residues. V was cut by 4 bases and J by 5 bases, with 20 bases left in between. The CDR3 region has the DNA TGTGCCAGCAGCTCCCCCCGGGGAGGGGTAGGGACTGAAGCTTTCTTT. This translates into CASSSPRGGVGTEAFF.

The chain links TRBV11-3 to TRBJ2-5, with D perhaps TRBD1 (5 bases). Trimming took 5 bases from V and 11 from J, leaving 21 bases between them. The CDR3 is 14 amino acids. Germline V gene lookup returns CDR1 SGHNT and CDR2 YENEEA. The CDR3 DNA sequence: TGTGCCAGCAGCCCGGTACAGGACACCAGTAAACAGTACTTC. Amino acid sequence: CASSPVQDTSKQYF. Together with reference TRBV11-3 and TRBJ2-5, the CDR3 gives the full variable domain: EAGVVQSPRYKIIEKKQPVAFWCNPISGHNTLYWYLQNLGQGPELLIRYENEEAVDDSQLPKDRFSAERLKGVDSTLKIQPAELGDSAVYLCASSPVQDTSKQYFGPGTRLLVL.

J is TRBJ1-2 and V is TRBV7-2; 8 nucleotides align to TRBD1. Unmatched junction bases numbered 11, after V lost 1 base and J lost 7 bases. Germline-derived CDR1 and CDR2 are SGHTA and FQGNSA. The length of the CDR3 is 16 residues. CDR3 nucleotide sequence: TGTGCCAGCAGCTTAGGGGGCGGACAGGGAAGGAGTGGCTACACCTTC. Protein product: CASSLGGGQGRSGYTF.

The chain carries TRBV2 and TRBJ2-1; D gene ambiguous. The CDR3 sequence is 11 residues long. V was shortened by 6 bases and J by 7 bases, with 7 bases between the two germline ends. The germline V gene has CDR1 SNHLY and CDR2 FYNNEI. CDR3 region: CASSLRNEQFF. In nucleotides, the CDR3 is TGTGCCAGCAGCCTAAGAAATGAGCAGTTCTTC.

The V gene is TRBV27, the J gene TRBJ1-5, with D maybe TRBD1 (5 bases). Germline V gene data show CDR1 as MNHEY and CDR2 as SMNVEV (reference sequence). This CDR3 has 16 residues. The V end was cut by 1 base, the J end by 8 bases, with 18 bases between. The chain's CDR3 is CASSLYWAERGEPQHF. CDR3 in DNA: TGTGCCAGCAGTTTATATTGGGCAGAGAGGGGTGAGCCCCAGCATTTT.

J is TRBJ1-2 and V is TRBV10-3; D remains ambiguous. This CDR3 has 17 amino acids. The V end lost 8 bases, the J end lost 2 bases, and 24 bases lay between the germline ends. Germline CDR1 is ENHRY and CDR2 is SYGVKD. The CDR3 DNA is TGTGCCATCTCTCCCCCCCCTCCGCGAGTCCAGAACTATGGCTACACCTTC. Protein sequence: CAISPPPPRVQNYGYTF.

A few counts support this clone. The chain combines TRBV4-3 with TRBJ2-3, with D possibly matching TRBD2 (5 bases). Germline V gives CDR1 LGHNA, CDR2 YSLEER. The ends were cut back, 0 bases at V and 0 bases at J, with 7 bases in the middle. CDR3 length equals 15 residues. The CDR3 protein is CASSQDRGSTDTQYF. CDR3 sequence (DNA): TGCGCCAGCAGCCAAGATCGGGGTAGCACAGATACGCAGTATTTT.

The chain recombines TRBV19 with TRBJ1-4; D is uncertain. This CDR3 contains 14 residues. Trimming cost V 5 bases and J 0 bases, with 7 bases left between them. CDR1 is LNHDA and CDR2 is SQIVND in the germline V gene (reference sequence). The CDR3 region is CASSSGSTNEKLFF. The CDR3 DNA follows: TGTGCCAGTAGTTCAGGATCAACTAATGAAAAACTGTTTTTT.

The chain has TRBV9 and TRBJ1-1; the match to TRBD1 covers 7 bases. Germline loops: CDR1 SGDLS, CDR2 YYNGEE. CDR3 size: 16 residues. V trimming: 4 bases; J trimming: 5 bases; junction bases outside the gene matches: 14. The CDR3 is CASSTTGDWSDTEAFF. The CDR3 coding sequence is TGTGCCAGCAGCACCACAGGGGACTGGTCTGATACTGAAGCTTTCTTT.

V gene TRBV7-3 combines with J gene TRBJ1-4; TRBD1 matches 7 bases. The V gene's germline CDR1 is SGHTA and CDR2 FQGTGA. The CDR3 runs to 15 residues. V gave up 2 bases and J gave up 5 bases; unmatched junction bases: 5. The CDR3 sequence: CASSLEGQPNEKLFF. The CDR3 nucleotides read TGTGCCAGCAGCTTAGAGGGACAGCCCAATGAAAAACTGTTTTTT.

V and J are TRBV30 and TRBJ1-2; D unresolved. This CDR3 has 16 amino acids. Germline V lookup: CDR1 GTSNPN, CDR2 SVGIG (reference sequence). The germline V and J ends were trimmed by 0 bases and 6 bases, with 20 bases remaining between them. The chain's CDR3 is CAWSVHRVPRGHGYTF. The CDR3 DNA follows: TGTGCCTGGAGTGTACATAGGGTTCCTCGGGGTCATGGCTACACCTTC.

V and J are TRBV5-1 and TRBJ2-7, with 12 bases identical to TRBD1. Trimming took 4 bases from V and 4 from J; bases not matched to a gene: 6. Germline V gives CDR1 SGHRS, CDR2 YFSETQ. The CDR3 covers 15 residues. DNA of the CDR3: TGCGCCAGCAGCCCTGGGACAGGGGGCGCGTACGAGCAGTACTTC. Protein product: CASSPGTGGAYEQYF.